The present T cell receptor beta chain was sequenced within a study of shared clonotypes between healthy human individuals. Germline loops: CDR1 SGHAT, CDR2 FQNNGV. The V and J ends lost 8 bases and 7 bases, in that order; junction bases with no gene match: 7. The CDR3 length is 14 residues. Sequenced by immunoSEQ multiplex PCR; TCRdb stores in-frame clones only, minus some. The sample contains roughly 2 million clones, roughly 95% of which appear only once. The chain combines TRBV11-2 with TRBJ1-6; TRBD1 aligns across 8 bases. The sample was naive CD4+ T cells sorted from blood. Subset specified: CD45RA+ positively selected. This TCR derives from a man aged 18 to 35 in good health. The CDR3 sequence: CASAADRVNSPLHF. The CDR3 bases are TGTGCCAGCGCCGCGGACAGGGTGAATTCACCCCTCCACTTT.